This TCR beta chain was found in a study of blood T cells in healthy people across ages. Using a J-beta primer mix together with a sample-barcoded 5' primer, a second PCR was run for about 6 to 11 cycles. Through a template-switch adaptor with 12 random nucleotides, each cDNA molecule received a tag. TCRdb re-analysed the 5' RACE reads in MiXCR, keeping a single row per CDR3 protein. The sample has over 600,000 distinct CDR3 sequences, more than 55% seen once; the top ten hold 20% to 30%. Germline lookup yields CDR1 SQVTM and CDR2 ANQGSEA. This CDR3 is 13 amino acids long. Trimming left V 3 bases short and J 3 bases short, with 9 bases between.

Sequenced sample: blood. The TCR sequence derives from a middle-aged man in good health. This chain links TRBV29-1 with TRBJ2-1; tentatively, D is TRBD1 or TRBD2 (6 bases each). The CDR3 DNA follows: TGCAGCGTTGACAGGGGAGGCTACAATGAGCAGTTCTTC. Residues: CSVDRGGYNEQFF.